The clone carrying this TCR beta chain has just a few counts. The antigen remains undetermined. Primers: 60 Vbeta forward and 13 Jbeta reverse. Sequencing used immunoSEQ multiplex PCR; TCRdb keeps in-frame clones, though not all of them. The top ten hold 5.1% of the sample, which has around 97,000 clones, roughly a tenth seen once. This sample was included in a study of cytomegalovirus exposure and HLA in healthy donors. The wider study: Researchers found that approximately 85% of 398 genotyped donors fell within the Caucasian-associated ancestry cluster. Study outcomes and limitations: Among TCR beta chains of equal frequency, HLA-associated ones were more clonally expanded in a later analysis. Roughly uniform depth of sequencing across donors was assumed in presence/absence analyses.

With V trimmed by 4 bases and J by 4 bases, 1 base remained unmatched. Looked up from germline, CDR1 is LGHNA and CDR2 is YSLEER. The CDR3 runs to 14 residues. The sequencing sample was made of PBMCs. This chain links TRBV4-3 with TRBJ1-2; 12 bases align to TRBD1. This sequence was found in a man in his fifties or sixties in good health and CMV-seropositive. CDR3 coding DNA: TGCGCCAGCAGCCCGGGACAGGGGGCCTATGGCTACACCTTC. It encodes CASSPGQGAYGYTF.